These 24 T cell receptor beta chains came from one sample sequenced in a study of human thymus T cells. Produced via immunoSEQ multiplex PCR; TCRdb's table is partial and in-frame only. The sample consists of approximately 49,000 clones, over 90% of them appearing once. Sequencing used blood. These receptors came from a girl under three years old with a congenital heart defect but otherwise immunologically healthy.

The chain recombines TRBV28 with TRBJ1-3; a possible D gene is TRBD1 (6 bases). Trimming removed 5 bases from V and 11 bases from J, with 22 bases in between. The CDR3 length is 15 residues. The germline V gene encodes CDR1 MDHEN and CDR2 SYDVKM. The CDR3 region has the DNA TGTGCCAGCAGTCTCCTTATCCAGGGGTTGGTTCCCATATATTTT. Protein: CASSLLIQGLVPIYF.

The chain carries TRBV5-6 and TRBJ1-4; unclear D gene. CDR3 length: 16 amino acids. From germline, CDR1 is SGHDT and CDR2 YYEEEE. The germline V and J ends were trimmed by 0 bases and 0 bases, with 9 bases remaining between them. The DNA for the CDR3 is TGTGCCAGCAGCTTGGCCGGGCAGGCAACTAATGAAAAACTGTTTTTT. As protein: CASSLAGQATNEKLFF.

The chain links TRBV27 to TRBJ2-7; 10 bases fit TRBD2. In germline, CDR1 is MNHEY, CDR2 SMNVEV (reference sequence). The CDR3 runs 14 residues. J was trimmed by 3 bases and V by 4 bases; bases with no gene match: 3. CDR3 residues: CASSSVAGGYEQYF. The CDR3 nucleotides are TGTGCCAGCAGTTCAGTAGCGGGAGGCTACGAGCAGTACTTC.

The CDR3, as DNA: TGTGCCAGCAGCCCGGGACTAGCGGGAGGGCTTAATGAGCAGTTCTTC. Amino acids: CASSPGLAGGLNEQFF. The chain couples TRBV5-4 to TRBJ2-1, with 16 bases that match TRBD2. Germline CDR1 reads SGHNT; CDR2 reads YYREEE (reference sequence). Losses at the gene ends were 4 bases for V and 7 bases for J; bases not matched to a gene: 5. CDR3 length equals 16 residues.

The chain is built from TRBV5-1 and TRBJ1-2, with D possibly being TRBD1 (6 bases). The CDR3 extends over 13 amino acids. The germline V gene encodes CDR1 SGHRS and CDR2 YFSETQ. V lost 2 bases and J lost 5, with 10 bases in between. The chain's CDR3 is CASSFYRDYGYTF. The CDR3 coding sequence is TGCGCCAGCAGCTTCTACAGGGATTATGGCTACACCTTC.

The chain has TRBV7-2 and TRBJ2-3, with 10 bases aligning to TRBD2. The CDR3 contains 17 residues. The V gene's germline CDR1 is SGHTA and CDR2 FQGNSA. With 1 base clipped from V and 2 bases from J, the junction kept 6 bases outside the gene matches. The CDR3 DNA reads TGTGCCAGCAGCTTAGTCCTAGCGGGAGCTCCCACAGATACGCAGTATTTT. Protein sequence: CASSLVLAGAPTDTQYF. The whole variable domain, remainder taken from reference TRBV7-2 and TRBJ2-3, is GAGVSQSPSNKVTEKGKDVELRCDPISGHTALYWYRQSLGQGLEFLIYFQGNSAPDKSGLPSDRFSAERTGGSVSTLTIQRTQQEDSAVYLCASSLVLAGAPTDTQYFGPGTRLTVL.

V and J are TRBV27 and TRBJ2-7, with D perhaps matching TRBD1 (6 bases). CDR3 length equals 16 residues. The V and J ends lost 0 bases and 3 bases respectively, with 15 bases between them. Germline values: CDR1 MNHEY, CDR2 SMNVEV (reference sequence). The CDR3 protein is CASSLSQGFTHYEQYF. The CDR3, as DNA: TGTGCCAGCAGTTTATCCCAGGGGTTTACACACTACGAGCAGTACTTC.

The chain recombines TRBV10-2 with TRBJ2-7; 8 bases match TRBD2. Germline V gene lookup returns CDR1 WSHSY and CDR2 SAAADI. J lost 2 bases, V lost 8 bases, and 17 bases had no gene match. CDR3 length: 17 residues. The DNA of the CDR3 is TGCGCCAGCTCCCGGGGACCACCAGCGGGAGTACCCTACGAGCAGTACTTC. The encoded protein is CASSRGPPAGVPYEQYF.

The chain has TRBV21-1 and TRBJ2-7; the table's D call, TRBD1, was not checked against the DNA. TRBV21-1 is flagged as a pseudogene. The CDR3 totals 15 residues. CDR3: CASSTKGGTGDEQYF. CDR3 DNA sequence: TGTGCCAGCAGCACAAAAGGGGGGACAGGGGATGAGCAGTACTTC.

CDR3 protein: CAWSDRHYEQYF. For the CDR3, the DNA is TGTGCCTGGTCGGACAGGCACTACGAGCAGTACTTC. The J gene is TRBJ2-7, the V gene TRBV30, with 7 positions matching TRBD1. Germline V gene data show CDR1 as GTSNPN and CDR2 as SVGIG (reference sequence). V shed 5 bases and J 3 bases; nucleotides not matched to a gene: 4. CDR3 length: 12 amino acids.

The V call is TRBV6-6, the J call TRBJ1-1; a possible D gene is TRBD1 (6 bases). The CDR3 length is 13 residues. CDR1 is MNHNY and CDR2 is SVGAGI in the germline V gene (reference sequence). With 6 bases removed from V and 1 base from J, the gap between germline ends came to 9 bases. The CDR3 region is CASRLQGNTEAFF. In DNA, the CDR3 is TGTGCCAGCAGACTACAGGGGAACACTGAAGCTTTCTTT.

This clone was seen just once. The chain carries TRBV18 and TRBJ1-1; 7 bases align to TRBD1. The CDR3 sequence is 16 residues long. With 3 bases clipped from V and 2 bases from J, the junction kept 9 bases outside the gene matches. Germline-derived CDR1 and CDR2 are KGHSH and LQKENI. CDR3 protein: CASSPRRQGPNTEAFF. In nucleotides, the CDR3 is TGTGCCAGCTCACCTCGACGACAGGGACCCAACACTGAAGCTTTCTTT.

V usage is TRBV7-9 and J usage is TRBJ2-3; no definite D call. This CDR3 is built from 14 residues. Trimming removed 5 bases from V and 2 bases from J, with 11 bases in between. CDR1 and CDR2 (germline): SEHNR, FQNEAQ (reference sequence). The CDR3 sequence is CASSAVDLTDTQYF. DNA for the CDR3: TGTGCCAGCAGCGCGGTAGACCTCACAGATACGCAGTATTTT.

The CDR3 is CSVRGESGSPYNEQFF. CDR3 bases: TGCAGCGTTAGGGGCGAAAGCGGGAGCCCCTACAATGAGCAGTTCTTC. The rearrangement joins TRBV29-1 to TRBJ2-1; TRBD2 matches 8 bases. The CDR3 totals 16 residues. Unmatched junction bases numbered 11, after V lost 5 bases and J lost 2 bases. Per the germline V gene, CDR1 is SQVTM and CDR2 is ANQGSEA.

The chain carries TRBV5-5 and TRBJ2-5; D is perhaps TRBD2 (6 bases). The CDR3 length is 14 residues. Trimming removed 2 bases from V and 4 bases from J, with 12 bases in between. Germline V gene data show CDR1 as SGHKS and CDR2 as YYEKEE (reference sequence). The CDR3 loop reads CASSLNHGGETQYF. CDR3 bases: TGTGCCAGCAGCTTAAACCACGGGGGAGAGACCCAGTACTTC.

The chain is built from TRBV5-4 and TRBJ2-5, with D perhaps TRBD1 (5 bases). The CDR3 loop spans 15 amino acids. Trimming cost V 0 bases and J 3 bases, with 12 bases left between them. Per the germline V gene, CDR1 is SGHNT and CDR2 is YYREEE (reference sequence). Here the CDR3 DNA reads TGTGCCAGCAGCTTGGGGGGCAGCGTAAAAGAGACCCAGTACTTC. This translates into CASSLGGSVKETQYF.

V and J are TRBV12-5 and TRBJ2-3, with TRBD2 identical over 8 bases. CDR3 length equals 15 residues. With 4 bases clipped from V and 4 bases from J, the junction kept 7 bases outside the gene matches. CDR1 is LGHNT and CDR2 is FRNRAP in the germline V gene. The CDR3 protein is CASGSSGSGADTQYF. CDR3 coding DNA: TGTGCTAGTGGTTCCAGCGGGAGCGGGGCAGATACGCAGTATTTT.

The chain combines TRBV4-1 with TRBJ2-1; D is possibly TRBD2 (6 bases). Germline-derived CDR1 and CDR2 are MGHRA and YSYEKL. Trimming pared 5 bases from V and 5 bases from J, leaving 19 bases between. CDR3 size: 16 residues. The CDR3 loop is CASSYETSSTNNEQFF. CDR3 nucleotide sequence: TGCGCCAGCAGCTATGAGACTAGTAGTACCAACAATGAGCAGTTCTTC.

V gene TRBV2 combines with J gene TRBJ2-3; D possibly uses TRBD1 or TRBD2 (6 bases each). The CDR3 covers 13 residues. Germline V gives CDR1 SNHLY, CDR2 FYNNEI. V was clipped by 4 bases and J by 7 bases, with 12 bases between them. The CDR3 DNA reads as TGTGCCAGCAGTGCGGAGGGGGGTCATACGCAGTATTTT. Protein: CASSAEGGHTQYF.

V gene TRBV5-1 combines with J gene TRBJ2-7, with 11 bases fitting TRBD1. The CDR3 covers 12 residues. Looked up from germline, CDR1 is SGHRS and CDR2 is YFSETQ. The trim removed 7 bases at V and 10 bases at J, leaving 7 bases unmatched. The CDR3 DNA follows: TGCGCCAGCTTCGAGGACAGGGGGCCCCAGTACTTC. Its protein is CASFEDRGPQYF.

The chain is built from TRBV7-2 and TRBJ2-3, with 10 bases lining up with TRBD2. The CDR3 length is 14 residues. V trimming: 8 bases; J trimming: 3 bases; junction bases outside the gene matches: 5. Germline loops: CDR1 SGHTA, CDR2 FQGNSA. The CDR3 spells CASLAGDRTDTQYF. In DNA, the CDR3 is TGTGCCAGCCTAGCGGGAGACAGGACAGATACGCAGTATTTT.

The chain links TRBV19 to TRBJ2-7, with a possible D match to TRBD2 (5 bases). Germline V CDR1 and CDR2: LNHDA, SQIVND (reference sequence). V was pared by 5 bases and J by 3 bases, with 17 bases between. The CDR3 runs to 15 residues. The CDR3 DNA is TGTGCCAGTAGTCCCGGCAGCGGCTTTCTCTACGAGCAGTACTTC. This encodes CASSPGSGFLYEQYF.

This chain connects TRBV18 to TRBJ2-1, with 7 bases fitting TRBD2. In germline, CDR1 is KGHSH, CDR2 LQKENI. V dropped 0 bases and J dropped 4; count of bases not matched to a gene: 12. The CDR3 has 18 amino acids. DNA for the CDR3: TGTGCCAGCTCACCACCGCCTCGGGGGGTATCAGGGTACAATGAGCAGTTCTTC. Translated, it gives CASSPPPRGVSGYNEQFF.

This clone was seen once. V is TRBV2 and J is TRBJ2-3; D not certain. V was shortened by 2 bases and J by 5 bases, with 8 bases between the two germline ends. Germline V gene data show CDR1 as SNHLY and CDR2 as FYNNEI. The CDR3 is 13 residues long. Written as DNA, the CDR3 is TGTGCCAGCAGTGAACCCGTTGGAGATACGCAGTATTTT. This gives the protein CASSEPVGDTQYF.